Given below is one T cell receptor (beta chain) in context. There are 16 residues in the CDR3. V dropped 0 bases and J dropped 2; count of bases not matched to a gene: 5. Germline CDR1 reads SGDLS; CDR2 reads YYNGEE. An amount of RNA that ranged from 0.5 to 1 ug was reverse transcribed with random hexamers. TCRdb redid the calling of the immunoSEQ multiplex PCR reads with MiXCR, one entry per CDR3 protein. The table records 140,000 to 150,000 distinct CDR3 sequences, approximately 94% of them present only once. This specimen belongs to a study of CD8 T cells in Susac syndrome. Source material: CD4+ T cells from PBMCs. The chain joins TRBV9 to TRBJ2-7; 10 positions agree with TRBD2. This receptor was obtained from a human donor in good health. CDR3 bases: TGTGCCAGCAGCGTAGGAACTAGCGGGACCGCCTACGAGCAGTACTTC. Translating gives CASSVGTSGTAYEQYF.